The clone carrying this T cell receptor beta chain turned up a few times. The antigen remains unidentified. The source of the sample is a study of neoadjuvant nivolumab and ipilimumab in lung cancer. Overall study findings and caveats: Blood richness before therapy tracked richness in tumors resected after neoadjuvant therapy. A small number of samples were TCR sequenced. Resected tumors had greater TCR richness and clonality than uninvolved lung.

Clones were sequenced by immunoSEQ multiplex PCR, and TCRdb holds only the in-frame ones, with some missing. The sample holds 9,100 or so clones, around 77% seen once. The V segment lost 1 base and the J segment 0 bases; nucleotides outside the gene matches: 2. Looked up from germline, CDR1 is SGHDN and CDR2 is FVKESK. The CDR3 spans 16 residues. The V call is TRBV14, the J call TRBJ2-1, with TRBD2 matching over 8 bases. The clonotype originates from an adult with non-small cell lung cancer. The source material was tumor tissue, sampled after neoadjuvant nivolumab, alone or with ipilimumab, at or shortly before surgery. CDR3: CASSQGLAFSYNEQFF. The DNA of the CDR3 is TGTGCCAGCAGCCAAGGACTAGCGTTCTCCTACAATGAGCAGTTCTTC. Variable domain in full (rest from reference TRBV14 and TRBJ2-1): EAGVTQFPSHSVIEKGQTVTLRCDPISGHDNLYWYRRVMGKEIKFLLHFVKESKQDESGMPNNRFLAERTGGTYSTLKVQPAELEDSGVYFCASSQGLAFSYNEQFFGPGTRLTVL.